Shown below are 2 T cell receptor beta chains from a single sample sequenced in a study of shared clonotypes between healthy human individuals. Profiling relied on immunoSEQ multiplex PCR, and the TCRdb table lists in-frame clones only, not all of them. The data show under 2,000,000 clones, with about 95% seen just once and 1% to 1.5% held by the top ten. Naivety among CD8 cells was defined by CD45RO negativity and positive CCR7 selection, thereby excluding terminally differentiated effector memory CD45RA+ cells. The sample comprised naive CD8+ T cells sorted from blood. The receptors here all came from a man between 18 and 29 years old in good health.

Regarding this clone: The same CDR3 arises from other DNA sequences in this sample as well. The CDR3 coding sequence is TGTGCCAGTGGACAGGGCTACGAGCAGTACTTC. It is translated as CASGQGYEQYF. The J gene is TRBJ2-7, the V gene TRBV6-5; 8 bases line up with TRBD1. Unmatched junction bases numbered 1, after V lost 9 bases and J lost 3 bases. Per the germline V gene, CDR1 is MNHEY and CDR2 is SVGAGI. The CDR3 sequence is 11 residues long.

CDR3 coding DNA: TGCGCCAGCAGCCAAGATTGGGGGGGTCAGTACTACGAGCAGTACTTC. Translated: CASSQDWGGQYYEQYF. The J gene is TRBJ2-7, the V gene TRBV4-3, with 7 bases identical to TRBD2. Germline CDR1 and CDR2: LGHNA and YSLEER. Trimming removed 0 bases from V and 3 bases from J; junction bases left unmatched: 8. CDR3 length equals 16 residues.